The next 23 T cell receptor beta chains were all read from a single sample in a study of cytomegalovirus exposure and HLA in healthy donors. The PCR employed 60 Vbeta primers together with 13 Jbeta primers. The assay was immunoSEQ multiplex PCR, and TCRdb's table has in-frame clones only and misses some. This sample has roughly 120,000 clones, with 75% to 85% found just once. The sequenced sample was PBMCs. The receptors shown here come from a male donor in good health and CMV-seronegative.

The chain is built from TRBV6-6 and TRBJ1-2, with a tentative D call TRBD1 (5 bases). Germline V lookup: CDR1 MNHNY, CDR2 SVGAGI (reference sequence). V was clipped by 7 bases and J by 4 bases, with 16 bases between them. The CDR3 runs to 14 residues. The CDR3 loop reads CASTYVRVPYGYTF. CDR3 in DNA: TGTGCCAGCACCTACGTCAGGGTCCCCTATGGCTACACCTTC.

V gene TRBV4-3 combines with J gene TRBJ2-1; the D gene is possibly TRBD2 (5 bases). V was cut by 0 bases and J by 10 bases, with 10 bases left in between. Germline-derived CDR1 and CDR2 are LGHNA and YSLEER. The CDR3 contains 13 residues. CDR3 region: CASSQESGNEQFF. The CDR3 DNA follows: TGCGCCAGCAGCCAAGAATCCGGGAACGAGCAGTTCTTC.

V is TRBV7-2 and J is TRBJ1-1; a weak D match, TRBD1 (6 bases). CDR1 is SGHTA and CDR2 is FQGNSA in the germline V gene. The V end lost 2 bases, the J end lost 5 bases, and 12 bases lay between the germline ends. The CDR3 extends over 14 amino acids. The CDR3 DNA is TGTGCCAGCAGCTTAAGACAGGTCGGAACTGAAGCTTTCTTT. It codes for CASSLRQVGTEAFF.

CDR3 region: CASSLTSGLYNEQFF. In DNA form, the CDR3 reads TGTGCCAGCAGCTTGACTAGCGGCCTCTACAATGAGCAGTTCTTC. The chain couples TRBV5-4 to TRBJ2-1; 8 positions match TRBD2. This CDR3 region has 15 residues. The germline gives CDR1 SGHNT, CDR2 YYREEE (reference sequence). J was trimmed by 3 bases and V by 1 base; bases with no gene match: 3.

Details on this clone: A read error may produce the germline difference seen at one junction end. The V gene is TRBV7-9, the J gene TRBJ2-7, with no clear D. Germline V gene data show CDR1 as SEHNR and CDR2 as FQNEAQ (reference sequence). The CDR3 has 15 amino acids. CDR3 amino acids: CSSSLGYDSPYEQYF. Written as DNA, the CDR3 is TGTTCCAGCAGCTTAGGCTATGATTCGCCCTACGAGCAGTACTTC. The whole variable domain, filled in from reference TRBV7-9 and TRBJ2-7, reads DTGVSQNPRHKITKRGQNVTFRCDPISEHNRLYWYRQTLGQGPEFLTYFQNEAQLEKSRLLSDRFSAERPKGSFSTLEIQRTEQGDSAMYLCSSSLGYDSPYEQYFGPGTRLTVT.

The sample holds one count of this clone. The CDR3 nucleotides are TGTGCCAGCAGCAACCTAGCGGGGGGGGTTTACGAGCAGTACTTC. As protein: CASSNLAGGVYEQYF. The chain links TRBV11-2 to TRBJ2-7, with 12 positions matching TRBD2. The CDR3 sequence is 15 residues long. Trimming took 5 bases from V and 4 from J; bases not matched to a gene: 6. Germline V gives CDR1 SGHAT, CDR2 FQNNGV.

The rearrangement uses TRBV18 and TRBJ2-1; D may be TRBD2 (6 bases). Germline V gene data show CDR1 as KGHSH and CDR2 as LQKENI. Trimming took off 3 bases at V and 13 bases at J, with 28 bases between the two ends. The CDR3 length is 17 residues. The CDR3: CASSPSLRTRLGTPQFF. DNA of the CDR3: TGTGCCAGCTCACCCTCCCTCAGGACCCGACTGGGGACTCCTCAGTTCTTC.

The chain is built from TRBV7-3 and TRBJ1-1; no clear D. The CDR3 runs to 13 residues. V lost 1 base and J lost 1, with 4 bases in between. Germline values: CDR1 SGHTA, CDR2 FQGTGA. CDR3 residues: CASSLNKNTEAFF. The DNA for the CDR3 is TGTGCCAGCAGCTTAAACAAGAACACTGAAGCTTTCTTT.

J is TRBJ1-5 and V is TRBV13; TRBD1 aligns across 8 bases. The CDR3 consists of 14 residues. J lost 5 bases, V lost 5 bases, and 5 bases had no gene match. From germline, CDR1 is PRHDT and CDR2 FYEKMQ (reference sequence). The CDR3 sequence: CASSTHRGDQPQHF. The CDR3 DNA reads TGTGCCAGCAGCACCCACAGGGGGGATCAGCCCCAGCATTTT.

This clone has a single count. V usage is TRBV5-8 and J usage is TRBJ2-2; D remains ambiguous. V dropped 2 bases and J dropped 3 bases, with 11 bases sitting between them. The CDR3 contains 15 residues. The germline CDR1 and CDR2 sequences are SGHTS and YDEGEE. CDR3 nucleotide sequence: TGTGCCAGCAGCTTTCACCAGGCAGACACCGGGGAGCTGTTTTTT. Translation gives CASSFHQADTGELFF.

The CDR3 is CASSWDRSFEAFF. The DNA of the CDR3 is TGTGCCAGCAGCTGGGACAGGTCGTTTGAAGCTTTCTTT. The chain is built from TRBV6-1 and TRBJ1-1, with 8 bases lining up with TRBD1. The germline gives CDR1 MNHNS, CDR2 SASEGT. The CDR3 has 13 amino acids. V lost 6 bases, J lost 7 bases, and 7 bases stayed unmatched.

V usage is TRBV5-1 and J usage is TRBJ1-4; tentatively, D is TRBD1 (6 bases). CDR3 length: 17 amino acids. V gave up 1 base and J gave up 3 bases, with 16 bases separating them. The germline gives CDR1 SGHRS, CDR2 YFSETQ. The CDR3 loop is CASSLSPTGGANEKLFF. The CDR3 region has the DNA TGCGCCAGCAGCTTGAGCCCGACAGGAGGCGCTAATGAAAAACTGTTTTTT.

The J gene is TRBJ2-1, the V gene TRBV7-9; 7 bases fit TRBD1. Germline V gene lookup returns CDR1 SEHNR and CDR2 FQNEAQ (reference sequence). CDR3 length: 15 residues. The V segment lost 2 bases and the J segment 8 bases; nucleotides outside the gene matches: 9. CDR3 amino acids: CASSLFTGDVDEQFF. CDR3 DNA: TGTGCCAGCAGCTTATTTACAGGGGATGTCGATGAGCAGTTCTTC.

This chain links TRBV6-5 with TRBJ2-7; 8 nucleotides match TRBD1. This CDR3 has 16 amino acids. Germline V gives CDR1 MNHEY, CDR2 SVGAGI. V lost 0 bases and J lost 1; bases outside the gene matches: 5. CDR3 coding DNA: TGTGCCAGCAGTTACTCCCGGGACAGGATGTCCTACGAGCAGTACTTC. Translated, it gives CASSYSRDRMSYEQYF.

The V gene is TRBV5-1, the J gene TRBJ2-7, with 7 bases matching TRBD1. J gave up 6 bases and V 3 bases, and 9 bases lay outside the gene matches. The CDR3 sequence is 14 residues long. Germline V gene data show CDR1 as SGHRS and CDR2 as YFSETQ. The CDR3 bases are TGCGCCAGCAGCTCTTTGACAGGGACCCTCGAGCAGTACTTC. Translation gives CASSSLTGTLEQYF.

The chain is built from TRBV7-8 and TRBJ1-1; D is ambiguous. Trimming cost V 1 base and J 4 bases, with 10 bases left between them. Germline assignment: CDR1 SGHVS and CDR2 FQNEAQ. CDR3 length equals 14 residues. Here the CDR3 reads CASSLDGIPTEAFF. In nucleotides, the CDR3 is TGTGCCAGCAGCTTAGACGGTATCCCCACTGAAGCTTTCTTT. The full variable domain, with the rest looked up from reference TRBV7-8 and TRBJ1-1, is GAGVSQSPRYKVAKRGQDVALRCDPISGHVSLFWYQQALGQGPEFLTYFQNEAQLDKSGLPSDRFFAERPEGSVSTLKIQRTQQEDSAVYLCASSLDGIPTEAFFGQGTRLTVV.

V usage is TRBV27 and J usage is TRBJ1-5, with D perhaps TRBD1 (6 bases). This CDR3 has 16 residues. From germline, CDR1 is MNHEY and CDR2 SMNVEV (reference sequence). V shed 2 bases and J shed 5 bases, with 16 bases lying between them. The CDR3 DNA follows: TGTGCCAGCAGTTTAATAGGACAAGGGGGAGATCAGCCCCAGCATTTT. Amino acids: CASSLIGQGGDQPQHF.

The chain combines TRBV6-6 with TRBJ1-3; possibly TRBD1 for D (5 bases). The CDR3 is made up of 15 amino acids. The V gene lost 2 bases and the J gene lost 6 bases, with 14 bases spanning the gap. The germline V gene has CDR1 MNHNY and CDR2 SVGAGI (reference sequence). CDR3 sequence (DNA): TGTGCCAGCAGTTACCGGCAGGGAGGGGAAAACACCATATATTTT. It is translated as CASSYRQGGENTIYF.

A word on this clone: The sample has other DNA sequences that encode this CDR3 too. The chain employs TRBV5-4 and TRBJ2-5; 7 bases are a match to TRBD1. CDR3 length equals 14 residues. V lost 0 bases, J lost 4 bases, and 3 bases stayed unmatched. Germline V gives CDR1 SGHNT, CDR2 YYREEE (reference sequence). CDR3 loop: CASSLDRGGETQYF. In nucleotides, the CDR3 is TGTGCCAGCAGCTTGGACAGGGGTGGAGAGACCCAGTACTTC.

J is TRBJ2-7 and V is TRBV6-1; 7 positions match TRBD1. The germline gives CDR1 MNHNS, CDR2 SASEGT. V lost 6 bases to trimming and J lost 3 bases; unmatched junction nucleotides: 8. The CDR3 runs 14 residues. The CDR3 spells CASRFGTAYYEQYF. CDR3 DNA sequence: TGTGCCAGCAGGTTCGGGACAGCGTACTACGAGCAGTACTTC.

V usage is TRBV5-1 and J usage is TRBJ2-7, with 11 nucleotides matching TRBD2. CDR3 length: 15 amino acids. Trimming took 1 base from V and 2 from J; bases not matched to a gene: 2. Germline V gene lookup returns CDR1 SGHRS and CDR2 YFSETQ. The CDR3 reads CASSLTSGSTYEQYF. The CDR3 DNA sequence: TGCGCCAGCAGCTTGACTAGCGGGAGCACCTACGAGCAGTACTTC.

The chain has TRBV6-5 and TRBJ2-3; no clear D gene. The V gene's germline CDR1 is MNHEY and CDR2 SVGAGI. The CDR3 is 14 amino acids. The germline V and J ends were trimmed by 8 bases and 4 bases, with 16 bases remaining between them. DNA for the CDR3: TGTGCCAGCGGTCCCCCCGGGTGGGCAGATACGCAGTATTTT. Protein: CASGPPGWADTQYF.

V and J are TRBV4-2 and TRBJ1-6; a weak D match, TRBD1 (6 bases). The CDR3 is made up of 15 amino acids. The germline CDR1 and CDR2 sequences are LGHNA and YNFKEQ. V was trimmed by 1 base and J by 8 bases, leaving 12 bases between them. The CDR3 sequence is CASSQAEGEHSPLHF. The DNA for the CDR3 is TGTGCCAGCAGCCAAGCCGAGGGGGAACATTCACCCCTCCACTTT.